Listed below are T cell receptor beta chains from one sample, sequenced in a study of blood T cell repertoires in COVID-19. TCRdb keeps only in-frame clones here, not all; method: immunoSEQ multiplex PCR. The table includes 310,000 or so clones, approximately 86% detected once. The sample comprised peripheral blood. The receptors originated from a woman aged 25-40 years who had recovered from COVID-19. Both conserved end residues are part of each CDR3. The D gene is left open where the match is weak. Some rows mark clone size as missing; the rest say once, few, many or name a class of expanded clone.

D gene	V gene	J gene	clone size	CDR3 protein	CDR3 DNA
-	TRBV5-1	TRBJ2-7	-	CASSPAGGQTYEQYF	TGCGCCAGCAGCCCGGCCGGAGGCCAAACCTACGAGCAGTACTTC
-	TRBV19	TRBJ2-5	-	CASSAVFGLSQETQYF	TGTGCCAGTAGTGCGGTCTTCGGACTCTCACAAGAGACCCAGTACTTC
TRBD1	TRBV27	TRBJ2-7	-	CASSPRGQVDYEQYF	TGTGCCAGCAGTCCCCGTGGACAGGTAGATTACGAGCAGTACTTC
TRBD1	TRBV19	TRBJ1-5	few	CASSGTGGNQPQHF	TGTGCCAGTAGCGGGACAGGGGGCAATCAGCCCCAGCATTTT
-	TRBV5-1	TRBJ2-5	-	CASESGSRETQYF	TGCGCCAGTGAAAGCGGGTCCCGGGAGACCCAGTACTTC
-	TRBV19	TRBJ1-6	-	CASSMQTASSYNSPLHF	TGTGCCAGTAGTATGCAAACAGCCAGCTCCTATAATTCACCCCTCCACTTT
-	TRBV19	TRBJ1-1	-	CASNTANTEAFF	TGTGCCAGTAACACAGCGAACACTGAAGCTTTCTTT
-	TRBV6-5	TRBJ2-3	-	CASSYSRTDTDTQYF	TGTGCCAGCAGTTACTCTCGGACAGACACAGATACGCAGTATTTT
-	TRBV30	TRBJ2-7	-	CAWSVQQSYEQYF	TGTGCCTGGAGTGTACAACAGTCCTACGAGCAGTACTTC
-	TRBV5-6	TRBJ2-2	-	CASSLFQGTGELFF	TGTGCCAGCAGCTTGTTCCAGGGCACCGGGGAGCTGTTTTTT
TRBD1	TRBV5-1	TRBJ2-1	-	CATGTGSDEQFF	TGCGCCACCGGGACAGGGTCGGATGAGCAGTTCTTC
TRBD1	TRBV4-1	TRBJ1-6	-	CASSQPKDRGRNSPLHF	TGCGCCAGCAGCCAACCGAAGGACAGGGGGCGTAATTCACCCCTCCACTTT
-	TRBV5-1	TRBJ2-2	-	CASKALQAGELFF	TGCGCCAGCAAGGCGCTACAGGCCGGGGAGCTGTTTTTT
TRBD1	TRBV7-2	TRBJ2-1	-	CASLWGPDRGYNEQFF	TGTGCCAGCCTCTGGGGGCCGGACAGGGGGTACAATGAGCAGTTCTTC
-	TRBV4-1	TRBJ2-1	-	CASSLLPLDNEQFF	TGCGCCAGCAGCCTCCTTCCCCTAGACAATGAGCAGTTCTTC
-	TRBV4-1	TRBJ1-4	-	CASNYRELDEKLFF	TGCGCCAGCAACTACAGGGAGTTAGATGAAAAACTGTTTTTT
TRBD1	TRBV2	TRBJ1-3	-	CASNIGQGLNTIYF	TGTGCCAGCAATATCGGACAGGGTCTTAACACCATATATTTT
-	TRBV3-1/TRBV3-2	TRBJ1-1	-	CASSQGFFGGTEAFF	TGTGCCAGCAGCCAAGGCTTTTTCGGGGGGACTGAAGCTTTCTTT
TRBD1	TRBV4-2	TRBJ2-3	-	CASSHPDRGGTDTQYF	TGTGCCAGCAGCCACCCGGACAGGGGAGGCACAGATACGCAGTATTTT
-	TRBV7-9	TRBJ1-1	few	CASSLGDYLPEAFF	TGTGCCAGCAGCTTAGGGGACTACCTCCCTGAAGCTTTCTTT
-	TRBV11-3	TRBJ1-3	-	CASSPGHGSSGNTIYF	TGTGCCAGCAGCCCAGGACACGGTAGCTCTGGAAACACCATATATTTT
-	TRBV5-1	TRBJ1-1	-	CASSLENAGVGYTEAFF	TGCGCCAGCAGCTTAGAGAACGCGGGAGTTGGGTACACTGAAGCTTTCTTT
-	TRBV5-4	TRBJ1-2	-	CASSATLGDYGYTF	TGTGCCAGCAGCGCGACACTGGGAGACTATGGCTACACCTTC
-	TRBV29-1	TRBJ1-3	-	CSVGGLHSGNTIYF	TGCAGCGTGGGGGGTCTCCATTCTGGAAACACCATATATTTT
-	TRBV18	TRBJ1-5	-	CASSPGRYSNQPQHF	TGTGCCAGCTCACCAGGCAGGTATAGCAATCAGCCCCAGCATTTT
-	TRBV7-2	TRBJ1-1	-	CASRSGPNTEAFF	TGTGCCAGCAGGTCGGGTCCGAACACTGAAGCTTTCTTT
TRBD1	TRBV7-2	TRBJ2-2	-	CASSRDRGPSGELFF	TGTGCCAGCAGCAGAGACAGGGGGCCGTCCGGGGAGCTGTTTTTT
TRBD1	TRBV10-1	TRBJ2-7	-	CATYRGTYEQYF	TGCGCCACGTACAGGGGGACCTACGAGCAGTACTTC
TRBD2	TRBV19	TRBJ2-3	few	CASRPTPTSGSYTDTQYF	TGTGCCAGTAGGCCTACCCCGACTAGCGGGAGCTACACAGATACGCAGTATTTT
TRBD1	TRBV19	TRBJ2-7	-	CASTLGQGYEQYF	TGTGCCAGCACCCTAGGACAGGGCTACGAGCAGTACTTC
TRBD2	TRBV28	TRBJ2-5	-	CASSLSGGGLRETQYF	TGTGCCAGCAGTTTATCCGGGGGGGGCCTCAGGGAGACCCAGTACTTC
-	TRBV6-5	TRBJ2-7	-	CASGGPDYEQYF	TGTGCCAGCGGAGGTCCGGACTACGAGCAGTACTTC
-	TRBV5-1	TRBJ1-4	-	CASSLAGTTNEKLFF	TGCGCCAGCAGCTTGGCAGGGACAACTAATGAAAAACTGTTTTTT
TRBD2	TRBV14	TRBJ2-3	-	CASSQERSGGLDTQYF	TGTGCCAGCAGCCAAGAAAGGAGCGGGGGGCTAGATACGCAGTATTTT
-	TRBV6-5	TRBJ2-2	few	CASSMTVLTGELFF	TGTGCCAGCAGTATGACAGTGCTCACCGGGGAGCTGTTTTTT